Below, 23 T cell receptor beta chains from the same sample are listed, as sequenced in a study of T cell changes during pregnancy in multiple sclerosis. Assay: immunoSEQ multiplex PCR; the TCRdb copy retains only in-frame clones and omits some. The table includes some 110,000 clones, around 90% detected once. The input for sequencing was peripheral blood, taken after pregnancy. The receptors were gathered from a female donor with multiple sclerosis, enrolled in a pregnancy study.

The chain is built from TRBV29-1 and TRBJ2-3; D may be TRBD2 (6 bases). Looked up from germline, CDR1 is SQVTM and CDR2 is ANQGSEA. The CDR3 totals 14 residues. V was shortened by 6 bases and J by 1 base, with 14 bases between the two germline ends. The CDR3 spells CSVAGSSGTDTQYF. CDR3 sequence (DNA): TGCAGCGTCGCCGGGAGCAGCGGCACAGATACGCAGTATTTT.

The chain joins TRBV19 to TRBJ2-7; TRBD1 matches 9 bases. Looked up from germline, CDR1 is LNHDA and CDR2 is SQIVND (reference sequence). The CDR3 runs 16 residues. V lost 8 bases, J lost 2 bases, and 13 bases stayed unmatched. In nucleotides, the CDR3 is TGTGCCAGTCGCAGGGTGGCGGACAGGGGTCCCTACGAGCAGTACTTC. Translating gives CASRRVADRGPYEQYF.

V is TRBV10-3 and J is TRBJ1-1, with D possibly being TRBD1 (6 bases). V was clipped by 1 base and J by 1 base, with 10 bases between them. CDR1 is ENHRY, CDR2 SYGVKD, per germline. The CDR3 length is 15 residues. The CDR3 region is CAISEWSRGNTEAFF. In DNA form, the CDR3 reads TGTGCCATCAGTGAGTGGAGCAGGGGGAACACTGAAGCTTTCTTT.

The chain has TRBV5-1 and TRBJ1-1; the match to TRBD1 covers 11 bases. V gave up 4 bases and J gave up 3 bases; unmatched junction bases: 8. The CDR3 covers 16 residues. Germline V gene lookup returns CDR1 SGHRS and CDR2 YFSETQ. The CDR3 reads CASSPSVGQGDTEAFF. The CDR3 region has the DNA TGCGCCAGCAGCCCGTCCGTGGGACAGGGGGACACTGAAGCTTTCTTT.

This rearrangement joins TRBV15 to TRBJ1-3; D gene ambiguous. Germline V CDR1 and CDR2: LNHNV, YYDKDF (reference sequence). Trimming left V 0 bases short and J 4 bases short, with 13 bases between. The CDR3 length is 16 residues. The CDR3 protein is CATSRDPAGGGNTIYF. CDR3 nucleotide sequence: TGTGCCACCAGCAGAGACCCAGCGGGTGGGGGAAACACCATATATTTT.

V and J are TRBV28 and TRBJ1-5, with D maybe TRBD1 (6 bases). Trimming shortened V by 7 bases and J by 3 bases, and 10 bases separated the two germline ends. The germline gives CDR1 MDHEN, CDR2 SYDVKM. The CDR3 totals 13 residues. The CDR3 protein is CASNREINQPQHF. The CDR3 DNA follows: TGTGCCAGCAACAGGGAGATCAATCAGCCCCAGCATTTT. Full variable domain (missing parts from reference TRBV28 and TRBJ1-5): DVKVTQSSRYLVKRTGEKVFLECVQDMDHENMFWYRQDPGLGLRLIYFSYDVKMKEKGDIPEGYSVSREKKERFSLILESASTNQTSMYLCASNREINQPQHFGDGTRLSIL.

This chain links TRBV7-6 with TRBJ2-3, with 11 bases fitting TRBD2. This CDR3 spans 19 amino acids. The V gene end was trimmed by 3 bases and the J gene end by 2 bases; junction bases not matched to a gene: 13. From germline, CDR1 is SGHVS and CDR2 FNYEAQ. CDR3 in amino acids: CASSFGRVAGGPITDTQYF. Written as DNA, the CDR3 is TGTGCCAGCAGCTTTGGTCGCGTAGCGGGAGGGCCGATCACAGATACGCAGTATTTT.

The chain carries TRBV10-2 and TRBJ1-1; maybe TRBD1 (6 bases). There are 13 residues in the CDR3. Between the trimmed V and J ends, which lost 5 bases and 5 bases, there was a span of 12 bases. The germline V gene has CDR1 WSHSY and CDR2 SAAADI. In DNA form, the CDR3 reads TGCGCCAGCAGTCCAGGGGCGGGTACTGAAGCTTTCTTT. Encoded protein: CASSPGAGTEAFF.

The rearrangement joins TRBV7-8 to TRBJ1-5; no firm D call. This CDR3 is 16 amino acids long. Trimming left V 5 bases short and J 3 bases short, with 17 bases between. The germline V gene encodes CDR1 SGHVS and CDR2 FQNEAQ. The CDR3 DNA reads as TGTGCCAGCAGCCCCAATTCCGGGGTTAACAATCAGCCCCAGCATTTT. Protein product: CASSPNSGVNNQPQHF.

A note on this clone: Sequence at one end of the junction differs from germline and may be a read error. This sequence joins TRBV5-8 and TRBJ1-2, with D maybe TRBD1 (5 bases). There are 10 residues in the CDR3. Germline V lookup: CDR1 SGHTS, CDR2 YDEGEE. CDR3: CASSVGHSLF. The CDR3 DNA sequence: TGTGCCAGCAGCGTCGGACATTCGCTCTTC.

The chain employs TRBV5-1 and TRBJ1-1; the match to TRBD1 covers 7 bases. V shed 4 bases and J 0 bases; nucleotides not matched to a gene: 12. Germline CDR1 SGHRS, CDR2 YFSETQ. The CDR3 has 17 residues. The CDR3 spells CASSGLQTGQMNTEAFF. In nucleotides, the CDR3 is TGCGCCAGCAGCGGCCTCCAGACAGGGCAGATGAACACTGAAGCTTTCTTT.

The J gene is TRBJ2-3, the V gene TRBV7-3; possible D gene TRBD2, 6 bases. The germline V and J ends were trimmed by 0 bases and 0 bases, with 13 bases remaining between them. Per the germline V gene, CDR1 is SGHTA and CDR2 is FQGTGA. This CDR3 has 17 amino acids. The CDR3 here is CASSLTGTRSSTDTQYF. CDR3 coding DNA: TGTGCCAGCAGCTTAACAGGGACTCGATCTAGCACAGATACGCAGTATTTT.

V is TRBV18 and J is TRBJ1-1, with D unclear. Trimming cost V 1 base and J 5 bases, with 11 bases left between them. CDR1 is KGHSH, CDR2 LQKENI, per germline. The CDR3 loop spans 14 amino acids. The CDR3 coding sequence is TGTGCCAGCTCACCACGGAACCGGGAAACTGAAGCTTTCTTT. Translated, it gives CASSPRNRETEAFF.

The J gene is TRBJ1-3, the V gene TRBV6-1; perhaps TRBD1 as D (5 bases). The CDR3 is 15 residues long. The V gene lost 5 bases and the J gene lost 4 bases, with 15 bases spanning the gap. Germline V CDR1 and CDR2: MNHNS, SASEGT. The DNA of the CDR3 is TGTGCCAGCAGTCGTAGGGACTCTGGGGGAAACACCATATATTTT. Translated, it gives CASSRRDSGGNTIYF.

The rearrangement links TRBV10-3 to TRBJ2-3; 12 positions match TRBD2. V dropped 6 bases and J dropped 4; count of bases not matched to a gene: 5. Germline loops: CDR1 ENHRY, CDR2 SYGVKD. The CDR3 runs 15 residues. DNA for the CDR3: TGTGCCATCAGCACTAGCGGGGGGATCGCAGATACGCAGTATTTT. Translating it yields CAISTSGGIADTQYF.

The gene calls are TRBV9 and TRBJ2-3; D not certain. V was shortened by 0 bases and J by 6 bases, with 11 bases between the two germline ends. This CDR3 comprises 14 residues. Germline CDR1 SGDLS, CDR2 YYNGEE. The chain's CDR3 is CASSVALREDTQYF. The CDR3 coding sequence is TGTGCCAGCAGCGTAGCCCTACGCGAGGATACGCAGTATTTT.

This chain connects TRBV5-6 to TRBJ2-1; D is unresolved. CDR3 size: 15 residues. V lost 1 base and J lost 0, with 8 bases in between. CDR1 is SGHDT, CDR2 YYEEEE, per germline. In DNA, the CDR3 is TGTGCCAGCAGCTTGCAGGAAAGCTCCTACAATGAGCAGTTCTTC. Amino acid sequence: CASSLQESSYNEQFF.

The rearrangement links TRBV29-1 to TRBJ2-1; D possibly corresponds to TRBD2 (5 bases). The CDR3 sequence is 14 residues long. CDR1 and CDR2 from the germline V gene are SQVTM and ANQGSEA. Trimming shortened V by 3 bases and J by 7 bases, and 16 bases separated the two germline ends. CDR3 bases: TGCAGCGTTGAGGGGAGAGGCCTTACTAATGAGCAGTTCTTC. Translation gives CSVEGRGLTNEQFF.

V and J are TRBV18 and TRBJ1-1; TRBD1 is a possible D gene (6 bases). Germline V gene lookup returns CDR1 KGHSH and CDR2 LQKENI. Trimming shortened V by 4 bases and J by 8 bases, and 14 bases separated the two germline ends. The CDR3 is made up of 13 amino acids. The CDR3 DNA follows: TGTGCCAGCTCACACCAGGACAGAAGGGAAGCTTTCTTT. As protein: CASSHQDRREAFF.

The chain employs TRBV28 and TRBJ1-4; D gene unclear. The CDR3 has 15 residues. The V end lost 3 bases, the J end lost 4 bases, and 12 bases lay between the germline ends. Per germline, CDR1 MDHEN and CDR2 SYDVKM. CDR3 nucleotide sequence: TGTGCCAGCAGTTTCCAACCGGGGATTAATGAAAAACTGTTTTTT. Its translation is CASSFQPGINEKLFF.

The chain uses TRBV7-3 and TRBJ2-7; D unresolved. V was cut by 1 base and J by 6 bases, with 10 bases left in between. CDR3 length equals 13 residues. Germline-derived CDR1 and CDR2 are SGHTA and FQGTGA. The CDR3 sequence is CASSLIEFGEQYF. In nucleotides, the CDR3 is TGTGCCAGCAGCTTAATCGAGTTTGGCGAGCAGTACTTC.

V usage is TRBV30 and J usage is TRBJ2-7; 7 bases map to TRBD1. The J segment lost 2 bases and the V segment lost 3 bases, leaving 4 bases of the junction unmatched. From germline, CDR1 is GTSNPN and CDR2 SVGIG (reference sequence). The CDR3 consists of 13 residues. The CDR3 coding sequence is TGTGCCTGGAGAACGACAGGGACCTACGAGCAGTACTTC. Its protein is CAWRTTGTYEQYF.

The chain links TRBV19 to TRBJ1-2, with no clear D. Trimming left V 7 bases short and J 1 base short, with 10 bases between. This CDR3 is built from 13 residues. CDR1 is LNHDA, CDR2 SQIVND, per germline (reference sequence). The CDR3 spells CASTIRINYGYTF. The DNA for the CDR3 is TGTGCCAGTACCATCAGGATTAACTATGGCTACACCTTC.